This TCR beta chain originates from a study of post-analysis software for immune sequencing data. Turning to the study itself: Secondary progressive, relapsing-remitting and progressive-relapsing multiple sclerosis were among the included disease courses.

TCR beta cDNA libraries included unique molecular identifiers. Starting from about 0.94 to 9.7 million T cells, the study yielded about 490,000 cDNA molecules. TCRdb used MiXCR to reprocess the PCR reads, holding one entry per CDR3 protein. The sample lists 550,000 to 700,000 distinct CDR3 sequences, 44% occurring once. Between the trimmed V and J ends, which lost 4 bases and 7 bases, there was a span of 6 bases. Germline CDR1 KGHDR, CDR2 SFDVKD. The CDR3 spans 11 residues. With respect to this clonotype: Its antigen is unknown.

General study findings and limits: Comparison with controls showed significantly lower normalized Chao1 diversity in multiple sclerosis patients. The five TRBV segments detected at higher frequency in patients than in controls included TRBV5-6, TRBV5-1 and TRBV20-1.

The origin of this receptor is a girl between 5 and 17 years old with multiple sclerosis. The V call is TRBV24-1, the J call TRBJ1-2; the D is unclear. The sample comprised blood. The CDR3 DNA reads TGTGCCACCAGTGACGACGGTGGCTACACCTTC. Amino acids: CATSDDGGYTF.